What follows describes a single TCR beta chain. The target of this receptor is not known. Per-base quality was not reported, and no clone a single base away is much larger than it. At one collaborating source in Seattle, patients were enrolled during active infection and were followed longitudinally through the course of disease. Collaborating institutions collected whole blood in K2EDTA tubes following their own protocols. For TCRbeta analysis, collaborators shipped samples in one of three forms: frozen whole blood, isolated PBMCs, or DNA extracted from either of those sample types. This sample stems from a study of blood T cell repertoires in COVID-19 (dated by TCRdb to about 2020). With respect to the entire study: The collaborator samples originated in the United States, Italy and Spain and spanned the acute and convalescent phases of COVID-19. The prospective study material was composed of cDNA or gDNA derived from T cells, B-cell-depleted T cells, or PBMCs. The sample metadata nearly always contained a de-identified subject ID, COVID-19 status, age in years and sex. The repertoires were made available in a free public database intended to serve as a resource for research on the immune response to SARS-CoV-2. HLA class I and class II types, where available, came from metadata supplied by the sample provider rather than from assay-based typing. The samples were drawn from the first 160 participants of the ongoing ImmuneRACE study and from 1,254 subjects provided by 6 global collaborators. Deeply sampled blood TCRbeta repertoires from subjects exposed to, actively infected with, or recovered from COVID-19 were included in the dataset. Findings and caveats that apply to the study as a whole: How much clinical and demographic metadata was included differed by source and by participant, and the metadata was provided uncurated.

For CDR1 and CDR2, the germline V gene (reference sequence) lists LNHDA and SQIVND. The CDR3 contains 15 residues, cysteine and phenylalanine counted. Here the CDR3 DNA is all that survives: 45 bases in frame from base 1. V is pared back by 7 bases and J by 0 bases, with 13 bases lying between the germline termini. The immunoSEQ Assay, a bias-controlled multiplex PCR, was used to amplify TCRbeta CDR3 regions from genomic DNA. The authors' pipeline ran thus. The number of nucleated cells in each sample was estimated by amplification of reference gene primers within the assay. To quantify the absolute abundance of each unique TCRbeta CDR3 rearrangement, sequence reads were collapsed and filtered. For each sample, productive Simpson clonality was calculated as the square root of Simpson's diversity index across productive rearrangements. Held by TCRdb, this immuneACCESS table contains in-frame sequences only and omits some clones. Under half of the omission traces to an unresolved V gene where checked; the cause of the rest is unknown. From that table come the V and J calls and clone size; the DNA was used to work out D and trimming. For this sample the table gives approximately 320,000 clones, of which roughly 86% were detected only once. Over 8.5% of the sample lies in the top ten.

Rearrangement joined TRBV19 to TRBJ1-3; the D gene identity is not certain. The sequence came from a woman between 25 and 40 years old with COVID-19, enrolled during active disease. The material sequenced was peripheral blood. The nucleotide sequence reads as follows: TGTGCCAGTACCCCGGTTGACTCCTCTGGAAACACCATATATTTT. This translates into CASTPVDSSGNTIYF.